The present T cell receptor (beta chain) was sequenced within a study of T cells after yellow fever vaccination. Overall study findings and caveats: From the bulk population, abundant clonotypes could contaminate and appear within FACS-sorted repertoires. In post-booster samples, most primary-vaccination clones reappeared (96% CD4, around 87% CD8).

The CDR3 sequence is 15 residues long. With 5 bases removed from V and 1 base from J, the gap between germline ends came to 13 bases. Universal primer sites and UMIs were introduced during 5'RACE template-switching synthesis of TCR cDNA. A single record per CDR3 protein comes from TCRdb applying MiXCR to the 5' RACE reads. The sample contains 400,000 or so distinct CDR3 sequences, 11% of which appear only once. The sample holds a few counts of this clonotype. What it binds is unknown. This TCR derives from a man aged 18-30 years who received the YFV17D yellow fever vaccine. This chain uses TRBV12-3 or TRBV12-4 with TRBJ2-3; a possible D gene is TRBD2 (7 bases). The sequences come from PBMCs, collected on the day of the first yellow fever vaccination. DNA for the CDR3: TGTGCCAGCAGTAGTGCGGGGGCCCGCACAGATACGCAGTATTTT. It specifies CASSSAGARTDTQYF.